The 22 T cell receptor beta chains in this list originate from one sample, sequenced in a study of CD8+ T cells in alopecia areata. TCR sequencing used cDNA made by reverse transcription of extracted RNA. The method was immunoSEQ multiplex PCR; TCRdb's version includes in-frame clones alone and lacks a portion of them. The sample carries over 150,000 clones, about 53% recorded once. Treatment specified: oral pan-JAK inhibitor, 5-10 mg twice daily. Sample: CD8+ T cells sorted from blood, taken at week 24, from a patient treated with tofacitinib. The receptor set was obtained from a human donor with alopecia areata.

Only a few counts were recorded for this clone. The V call is TRBV4-3, the J call TRBJ2-1; 12 bases are a match to TRBD2. The junction had 6 bases not matched to a gene; V was cut back by 8 bases and J by 7 bases. Per the germline V gene, CDR1 is LGHNA and CDR2 is YSLEER. This CDR3 spans 14 amino acids. The CDR3 spells CASSLAGGWNEQFF. The CDR3 bases are TGCGCCAGCTCTCTAGCGGGGGGGTGGAATGAGCAGTTCTTC.

Only a few counts were recorded for this clone. The J gene is TRBJ1-5, the V gene TRBV29-1; D is unclear. Germline CDR1 and CDR2: SQVTM and ANQGSEA. Trimming pared 3 bases from V and 2 bases from J, leaving 8 bases between. The CDR3 contains 13 residues. CDR3 in amino acids: CSVDPGGNQPQHF. The CDR3 DNA follows: TGCAGCGTTGACCCCGGCGGCAATCAGCCCCAGCATTTT.

This chain links TRBV19 with TRBJ2-2; D call uncertain. This CDR3 is 11 amino acids long. The V gene's germline CDR1 is LNHDA and CDR2 SQIVND (reference sequence). The V gene lost 8 bases and the J gene lost 6 bases, with 7 bases spanning the gap. The CDR3 nucleotides are TGTGCCAGTGTTGAGGCCGGGGAGCTGTTTTTT. Translating gives CASVEAGELFF.

The chain couples TRBV27 to TRBJ2-7; possibly TRBD1 for D (7 bases). Germline V lookup: CDR1 MNHEY, CDR2 SMNVEV (reference sequence). V was cut by 3 bases and J by 1 base, with 10 bases left in between. CDR3 length: 14 amino acids. The CDR3 region has the DNA TGTGCCAGCAGTTTCCAGGGGGGATCCTACGAGCAGTACTTC. Encoded protein: CASSFQGGSYEQYF.

The chain couples TRBV19 to TRBJ1-1, with TRBD1 matching over 8 bases. This CDR3 is built from 13 residues. With 8 bases clipped from V and 8 bases from J, the junction kept 10 bases outside the gene matches. CDR1 and CDR2 (germline): LNHDA, SQIVND (reference sequence). The CDR3 here is CASGDRGIWEAFF. The DNA for the CDR3 is TGTGCCAGTGGCGACAGGGGAATCTGGGAAGCTTTCTTT.

This clone has just a few counts. The chain employs TRBV12-5 and TRBJ1-1, with no clear D. The CDR3 has 11 residues. Germline V lookup: CDR1 LGHNT, CDR2 FRNRAP. Trimming shortened V by 6 bases and J by 11 bases, and 13 bases separated the two germline ends. CDR3 coding DNA: TGTGCTAGTGGCTCAGATAATAAGGCTTTCTTT. Protein product: CASGSDNKAFF.

This clone was counted between two and nine times. The chain uses TRBV18 and TRBJ1-5; 9 bases are shared with TRBD1. V dropped 5 bases and J dropped 4; count of bases not matched to a gene: 9. CDR1 and CDR2 (germline): KGHSH, LQKENI. CDR3 size: 16 residues. In nucleotides, the CDR3 is TGTGCCAGCTCAGCCGGGACAGGGAGGATGAATCAGCCCCAGCATTTT. Its translation: CASSAGTGRMNQPQHF. Using reference TRBV18 and TRBJ1-5 for the parts outside the CDR3, the full variable domain is NAGVMQNPRHLVRRRGQEARLRCSPMKGHSHVYWYRQLPEEGLKFMVYLQKENIIDESGMPKERFSAEFPKEGPSILRIQQVVRGDSAAYFCASSAGTGRMNQPQHFGDGTRLSIL.

Only one count was recorded for this clone. The chain combines TRBV4-3 with TRBJ2-1; tentative D call: TRBD2 (6 bases). This CDR3 is 17 amino acids long. The V end was cut by 1 base, the J end by 0 bases, with 13 bases between. Per germline, CDR1 LGHNA and CDR2 YSLEER. This CDR3 reads CASSQGLERDSYNEQFF. The CDR3 DNA is TGCGCCAGCAGCCAAGGACTAGAGAGGGACTCCTACAATGAGCAGTTCTTC.

V is TRBV5-6 and J is TRBJ2-1; 13 positions agree with TRBD2. V shed 0 bases and J 11 bases; nucleotides not matched to a gene: 11. The CDR3 has 17 amino acids. Germline V gene lookup returns CDR1 SGHDT and CDR2 YYEEEE. Written as DNA, the CDR3 is TGTGCCAGCAGCTTGGGACTAGCGGGGGGAGAATCTACCAAGCAGTTCTTC. This translates into CASSLGLAGGESTKQFF.

As DNA, the CDR3 is TGTGCCAGCAGTTTCTCCTACGAGCAGTACTTC. This gives the protein CASSFSYEQYF. The chain is built from TRBV7-9 and TRBJ2-7; D unclear. V gave up 6 bases and J gave up 0 bases, with 3 bases separating them. Germline lookup yields CDR1 SEHNR and CDR2 FQNEAQ (reference sequence). The CDR3 extends over 11 amino acids.

V is TRBV11-2 and J is TRBJ2-3; D is uncertain. Germline CDR1 SGHAT, CDR2 FQNNGV. Trimming took 7 bases from V and 5 from J, leaving 4 bases between them. The CDR3 covers 10 residues. CDR3 amino acids: CASMEDTQYF. CDR3 DNA: TGTGCCAGCATGGAAGATACGCAGTATTTT.

This clone was detected only a few times. V and J are TRBV9 and TRBJ2-1; unclear D gene. The CDR3 spans 13 residues. With 0 bases removed from V and 9 bases from J, the gap between germline ends came to 10 bases. Germline lookup yields CDR1 SGDLS and CDR2 YYNGEE. The CDR3 reads CASSVAPSFEQFF. The CDR3 region has the DNA TGTGCCAGCAGCGTAGCGCCCTCCTTTGAGCAGTTCTTC.

This chain connects TRBV11-2 to TRBJ2-2; D not resolved. Trimming took off 1 base at V and 3 bases at J, with 3 bases between the two ends. Germline V gives CDR1 SGHAT, CDR2 FQNNGV. The CDR3 runs 13 residues. CDR3 sequence (DNA): TGTGCCAGCAGCTTAGGTCACACCGGGGAGCTGTTTTTT. Its translation: CASSLGHTGELFF.

This chain connects TRBV5-6 to TRBJ1-1; D gene ambiguous. Germline V lookup: CDR1 SGHDT, CDR2 YYEEEE. Trimming cost V 2 bases and J 0 bases, with 8 bases left between them. The CDR3 loop spans 14 amino acids. CDR3 nucleotides: TGTGCCAGCAGCTTCGTGACTCTGAACACTGAAGCTTTCTTT. This encodes CASSFVTLNTEAFF.

The chain carries TRBV4-3 and TRBJ2-7; 9 bases match TRBD1. CDR3 size: 15 residues. The ends lost 3 bases at V and 3 bases at J; junction bases unmatched: 6. CDR1 LGHNA and CDR2 YSLEER come from the germline V gene. CDR3 coding DNA: TGCGCCAGCAGCCAGGGGACAGGGACTAACTACGAGCAGTACTTC. Translating gives CASSQGTGTNYEQYF.

This clone was detected a few times. The chain uses TRBV7-9 and TRBJ1-2, with 7 nucleotides matching TRBD1. The CDR3 sequence is 15 residues long. Germline V lookup: CDR1 SEHNR, CDR2 FQNEAQ (reference sequence). The junction had 13 bases not matched to a gene; V was cut back by 4 bases and J by 8 bases. The DNA for the CDR3 is TGTGCCAGCAGCTCGATCCAAATCACAGGGGAGGGCTACACCTTC. Amino acid sequence: CASSSIQITGEGYTF.

This chain joins TRBV15 and TRBJ2-7; either TRBD1 or TRBD2 may fit D (5 bases each). Trimming removed 5 bases at V and 3 bases at J, with 20 bases between. Germline CDR1 reads LNHNV; CDR2 reads YYDKDF (reference sequence). CDR3 length: 16 residues. Here the CDR3 DNA reads TGTGCCACCAGCGGAGTTATTGGGACGGCTTACTACGAGCAGTACTTC. This codes for CATSGVIGTAYYEQYF. Supplemented by reference TRBV15 and TRBJ2-7, the full variable domain reads DAMVIQNPRYQVTQFGKPVTLSCSQTLNHNVMYWYQQKSSQAPKLLFHYYDKDFNNEADTPDNFQSRRPNTSFCFLDIRSPGLGDTAMYLCATSGVIGTAYYEQYFGPGTRLTVT.

The genes are TRBV19 and TRBJ1-1; D might be TRBD1 (6 bases). V lost 5 bases to trimming and J lost 5 bases, with 15 bases between them. CDR1 and CDR2 from the germline V gene are LNHDA and SQIVND (reference sequence). The CDR3 is made up of 14 amino acids. The CDR3 DNA reads as TGTGCCAGTAGTTTTGGAAACCAGGGGACTGAAGCTTTCTTT. Translated: CASSFGNQGTEAFF.

This clone showed up just once. This same CDR3 is encoded by further DNA sequences in the sample. V usage is TRBV29-1 and J usage is TRBJ2-2; tentatively, D is TRBD2 (5 bases). CDR3 length equals 11 residues. The V gene's germline CDR1 is SQVTM and CDR2 ANQGSEA. Deletions cut 6 bases from V and 5 bases from J, with 7 bases between. CDR3 protein: CSVPGTGELFF. The CDR3 region has the DNA TGCAGCGTACCGGGAACCGGGGAGCTGTTTTTT.

Only a few counts were recorded for this clone. The CDR3 bases are TGTGCCAGCAGTGATCCAGGGGGCACAACGAAAGGCTACACCTTC. It encodes CASSDPGGTTKGYTF. The chain employs TRBV25-1 and TRBJ1-2, with 8 bases that match TRBD1. V was pared by 3 bases and J by 8 bases, with 11 bases of the junction left unmatched. This CDR3 is built from 15 residues. Germline assignment: CDR1 MGHDK and CDR2 SYGVNS.

This clone came up a few times. Here the CDR3 DNA reads TGTGCCAGCAGCTTGATCCTCGGGGACACTGAAGCTTTCTTT. Its protein is CASSLILGDTEAFF. The chain uses TRBV5-8 and TRBJ1-1; D remains unclear. CDR1 is SGHTS, CDR2 YDEGEE, per germline. The CDR3 is made up of 14 amino acids. Trimming pared 1 base from V and 3 bases from J, leaving 10 bases between.

The chain's CDR3 is CASSPGQGLKMYGYTF. Written as DNA, the CDR3 is TGTGCCAGCAGTCCGGGACAGGGCCTGAAGATGTATGGCTACACCTTC. The chain combines TRBV27 with TRBJ1-2; 9 positions match TRBD1. Germline CDR1 and CDR2: MNHEY and SMNVEV (reference sequence). The CDR3 contains 16 residues. After removal of 5 bases from V and 5 bases from J, the junction contained 12 bases not matched to a gene.